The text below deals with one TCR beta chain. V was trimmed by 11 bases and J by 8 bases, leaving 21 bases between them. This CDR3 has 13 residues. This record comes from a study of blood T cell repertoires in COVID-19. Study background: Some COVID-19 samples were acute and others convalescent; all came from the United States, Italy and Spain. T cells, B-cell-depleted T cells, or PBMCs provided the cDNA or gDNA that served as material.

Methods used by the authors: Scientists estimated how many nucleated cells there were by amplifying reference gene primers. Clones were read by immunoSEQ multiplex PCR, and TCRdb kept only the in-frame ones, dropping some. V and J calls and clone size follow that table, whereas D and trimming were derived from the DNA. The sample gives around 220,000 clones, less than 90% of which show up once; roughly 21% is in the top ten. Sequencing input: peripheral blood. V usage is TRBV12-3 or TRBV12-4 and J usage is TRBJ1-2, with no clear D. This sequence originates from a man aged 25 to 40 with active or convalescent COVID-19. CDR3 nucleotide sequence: TGTGCCTCCAAACCCTTGGCGCCGGGGGGCTACACCTTC. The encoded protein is CASKPLAPGGYTF.